Described below is a single TCR beta chain sequence and its context. Its cognate antigen is unknown. TCRdb keeps only in-frame clones here, not all; method: immunoSEQ multiplex PCR. The sample holds approximately 81,000 clones, over 80% seen once. This sample was taken from a study of T cell responses to AZD1222 COVID-19 vaccine. Study-wide results and caveats: Baseline testing showed seropositivity in only 6 or 7 AZD1222 recipients. Donor demographics were predominantly white British with a female majority; clonal diversity may be underestimated.

The CDR3 is 15 residues long. J lost 5 bases, V lost 5 bases, and 4 bases had no gene match. The germline V gene has CDR1 LNHDA and CDR2 SQIVND (reference sequence). This chain uses TRBV19 with TRBJ1-5; 12 bases fit TRBD1. The receptor was isolated from an adult in good health. Sequences were derived from peripheral blood, sampled on day 0 of MenACWY control vaccination. CDR3 amino acids: CASSGGTGGHQPQHF. CDR3 in DNA: TGTGCCAGTAGTGGCGGGACAGGGGGCCATCAGCCCCAGCATTTT.